These 23 T cell receptor beta chains were sequenced from one sample in a study of OX40 agonist ivuxolimab in advanced cancers. Method: immunoSEQ multiplex PCR; TCRdb's copy keeps in-frame clones and lacks some. The profile covers approximately 30,000 clones, with around 79% appearing a single time and 33% taken by the ten largest. The material sequenced was CD4+ or CD8+ T cells sorted from blood, taken in a trial of the OX40 agonist ivuxolimab. The source is an adult with an advanced solid tumor such as melanoma, head and neck, liver or kidney cancer.

V and J are TRBV13 and TRBJ2-1; D uncertain. This CDR3 spans 12 amino acids. Trimming removed 5 bases from V and 10 bases from J, with 12 bases in between. Germline CDR1 is PRHDT and CDR2 is FYEKMQ (reference sequence). This chain's CDR3 is CASSPFPSEQFF. In DNA, the CDR3 is TGTGCCAGCAGCCCATTCCCCTCCGAGCAGTTCTTC.

The chain is built from TRBV7-9 and TRBJ2-2; D is uncertain. Looked up from germline, CDR1 is SEHNR and CDR2 is FQNEAQ (reference sequence). CDR3 size: 13 residues. The germline V and J ends were trimmed by 3 bases and 4 bases, with 6 bases remaining between them. This chain's CDR3 is CASSLETTGELFF. The CDR3 bases are TGTGCCAGCAGCTTGGAGACCACCGGGGAGCTGTTTTTT.

CDR3 nucleotide sequence: TGTGCCAGCAGTCCTATCGTGCTAGCGGGAGAAGTCGGGTACGAGCAGTACTTC. It codes for CASSPIVLAGEVGYEQYF. J is TRBJ2-7 and V is TRBV28, with TRBD2 identical over 10 bases. Germline CDR1 MDHEN, CDR2 SYDVKM. The CDR3 runs 18 residues. The trim removed 5 bases at V and 4 bases at J, leaving 17 bases unmatched.

The chain is built from TRBV5-1 and TRBJ1-4; D gene uncertain. The germline gives CDR1 SGHRS, CDR2 YFSETQ. The CDR3 totals 14 residues. Trimming shortened V by 2 bases and J by 0 bases, and 5 bases separated the two germline ends. The CDR3 reads CASSLSATNEKLFF. The CDR3 DNA reads as TGCGCCAGCAGCTTATCCGCAACTAATGAAAAACTGTTTTTT.

The chain recombines TRBV6-5 with TRBJ1-5; the D is unclear. CDR1 is MNHEY, CDR2 SVGAGI, per germline. This CDR3 contains 13 residues. V gave up 6 bases and J gave up 0 bases, with 6 bases separating them. In nucleotides, the CDR3 is TGTGCCAGCAGCTTAAATAGCAATCAGCCCCAGCATTTT. Amino acid sequence: CASSLNSNQPQHF.

The sample holds a few counts of this clone. The rearrangement uses TRBV14 and TRBJ1-4, with 8 bases matching TRBD1. V lost 0 bases and J lost 16; bases outside the gene matches: 4. CDR3 size: 12 residues. From germline, CDR1 is SGHDN and CDR2 FVKESK. For the CDR3, the DNA is TGTGCCAGCAGCCAAGATCGGGACAGGTGGTTTTTT. It is translated as CASSQDRDRWFF. Combining the CDR3 with reference TRBV14 and TRBJ1-4 gives the whole variable domain EAGVTQFPSHSVIEKGQTVTLRCDPISGHDNLYWYRRVMGKEIKFLLHFVKESKQDESGMPNNRFLAERTGGTYSTLKVQPAELEDSGVYFCASSQDRDRWFFGSGTQLSVL.

This clone was recorded once. This chain uses TRBV7-9 with TRBJ1-2, with 7 bases identical to TRBD1. Germline trimming cut 5 bases from V and 11 bases from J; bases unmatched to any gene: 11. From germline, CDR1 is SEHNR and CDR2 FQNEAQ (reference sequence). This CDR3 is built from 13 residues. The CDR3 loop is CASSAGDSEAYTF. For the CDR3, the DNA is TGTGCCAGCAGCGCGGGGGACAGCGAGGCGTACACCTTC.

The rearrangement links TRBV19 to TRBJ2-7; tentative D call: TRBD2 (5 bases). Trimming removed 0 bases at V and 3 bases at J, with 12 bases between. CDR1 and CDR2 (germline): LNHDA, SQIVND (reference sequence). The length of the CDR3 is 15 residues. The DNA of the CDR3 is TGTGCCAGTAGTATAGATGGGAGCGGCTACTACGAGCAGTACTTC. It is translated as CASSIDGSGYYEQYF.

This clone appeared once. The V call is TRBV6-5, the J call TRBJ2-1; D remains unclear. Germline loops: CDR1 MNHEY, CDR2 SVGAGI. V was trimmed by 0 bases and J by 3 bases, leaving 12 bases between them. This CDR3 is 16 amino acids long. CDR3 DNA sequence: TGTGCCAGCAGTTACTCGATTGTGTCGAACTACAATGAGCAGTTCTTC. As protein: CASSYSIVSNYNEQFF.

This clone appeared once. This chain joins TRBV5-6 and TRBJ1-2, with D possibly matching TRBD1 (6 bases). V was pared by 0 bases and J by 5 bases, with 8 bases between. Germline CDR1 and CDR2: SGHDT and YYEEEE. The CDR3 has 13 residues. For the CDR3, the DNA is TGTGCCAGCAGCTTGGAGGACAGATATGGCTACACCTTC. Protein product: CASSLEDRYGYTF. Supplemented by reference TRBV5-6 and TRBJ1-2, the full variable domain reads DAGVTQSPTHLIKTRGQQVTLRCSPKSGHDTVSWYQQALGQGPQFIFQYYEEEERQRGNFPDRFSGHQFPNYSSELNVNALLLGDSALYLCASSLEDRYGYTFGSGTRLTVV.

The gene calls are TRBV7-8 and TRBJ2-5; 7 bases agree with TRBD1. V shed 2 bases, J shed 2 bases, and the junction held 11 bases outside the gene matches. CDR1 is SGHVS and CDR2 is FQNEAQ in the germline V gene. The CDR3 contains 17 residues. The CDR3, as DNA: TGTGCCAGCAGCTTAAGAATTCCAGGGGACAGACAAGAGACCCAGTACTTC. The encoded protein is CASSLRIPGDRQETQYF.

J is TRBJ2-7 and V is TRBV4-1; TRBD1 agrees at 10 bases. Germline V gives CDR1 MGHRA, CDR2 YSYEKL. With V trimmed by 3 bases and J by 3 bases, 5 bases remained unmatched. CDR3 length: 15 residues. The CDR3 coding sequence is TGCGCCAGCAGCCAGGCCGGGACAGGGGTCTACGAGCAGTACTTC. Translating it yields CASSQAGTGVYEQYF.

This clone was counted a few times. The DNA of the CDR3 is TGCGCCAGCAGCCAAGAAGTCAGATCGGGAGCAGGGGGCGAGCAGTACTTC. Encoded protein: CASSQEVRSGAGGEQYF. The chain joins TRBV4-1 to TRBJ2-7; TRBD1 might be the D (7 bases). V shed 0 bases and J shed 6 bases, with 21 bases lying between them. The germline CDR1 and CDR2 sequences are MGHRA and YSYEKL. The CDR3 has 17 amino acids.

The rearrangement links TRBV11-2 to TRBJ2-7, with D tentatively TRBD2 (5 bases). Germline CDR1 SGHAT, CDR2 FQNNGV. V was clipped by 6 bases and J by 0 bases, with 15 bases between them. The CDR3 is made up of 15 amino acids. CDR3 amino acids: CASSRGRTYSYEQYF. Written as DNA, the CDR3 is TGTGCCAGCAGTCGAGGACGGACTTACTCCTACGAGCAGTACTTC.

The J gene is TRBJ2-1, the V gene TRBV29-1; D remains unclear. This CDR3 has 17 amino acids. The V end was cut by 0 bases, the J end by 0 bases, with 15 bases between. Germline V gives CDR1 SQVTM, CDR2 ANQGSEA. Written as DNA, the CDR3 is TGCAGCGTTGAAGATGCGGACCACTGGAGCTCCTACAATGAGCAGTTCTTC. Amino acids: CSVEDADHWSSYNEQFF.

The chain joins TRBV5-1 to TRBJ2-2, with 10 bases fitting TRBD2. The CDR3 contains 16 residues. J gave up 1 base and V 0 bases, and 0 bases lay outside the gene matches. CDR1 and CDR2 from the germline V gene are SGHRS and YFSETQ. The CDR3 DNA sequence: TGCGCCAGCAGCTTGGCTAGCGGGAGGAACACCGGGGAGCTGTTTTTT. This sequence encodes CASSLASGRNTGELFF.

The chain is built from TRBV28 and TRBJ2-1; 7 bases match TRBD1. Germline CDR1 reads MDHEN; CDR2 reads SYDVKM. The CDR3 sequence is 15 residues long. Losses at the gene ends were 6 bases for V and 5 bases for J; bases not matched to a gene: 10. CDR3 region: CASRPPRQGHNEQFF. The CDR3 DNA is TGTGCCAGCAGACCCCCTCGACAGGGACACAATGAGCAGTTCTTC.

The rearrangement links TRBV27 to TRBJ1-1, with D uncertain. This CDR3 has 13 amino acids. With 3 bases removed from V and 3 bases from J, the gap between germline ends came to 8 bases. Germline values: CDR1 MNHEY, CDR2 SMNVEV (reference sequence). In DNA form, the CDR3 reads TGTGCCAGCAGTTTCGGGCTTTACACTGAAGCTTTCTTT. It codes for CASSFGLYTEAFF.

The genes are TRBV4-1 and TRBJ2-5; 11 nucleotides line up with TRBD1. The end of the DNA aligns better with TRBJ2-7, so the J call may be wrong. The CDR3 runs to 15 residues. The germline gives CDR1 MGHRA, CDR2 YSYEKL. CDR3 region: CASSTQDRGLDEQYF. CDR3 in DNA: TGCGCCAGCAGCACACAGGACAGGGGGCTAGACGAGCAGTACTTC.

The CDR3 is CASSLGVNYGYTF. Written as DNA, the CDR3 is TGTGCCAGCAGCTTGGGGGTGAACTATGGCTACACCTTC. This chain links TRBV5-6 with TRBJ1-2; no clear D. From germline, CDR1 is SGHDT and CDR2 YYEEEE. V dropped 0 bases and J dropped 2 bases, with 5 bases sitting between them. The CDR3 runs 13 residues.

This clone was detected only once. The chain links TRBV5-1 to TRBJ2-7; D is unclear. Germline V CDR1 and CDR2: SGHRS, YFSETQ. The CDR3 contains 16 residues. V dropped 0 bases and J dropped 2 bases, with 15 bases sitting between them. The CDR3 is CASSLVPAQRTYEQYF. The DNA of the CDR3 is TGCGCCAGCAGCTTGGTCCCGGCCCAAAGGACCTACGAGCAGTACTTC.

This chain uses TRBV29-1 with TRBJ2-3, with D uncertain. V lost 6 bases and J lost 2, with 15 bases in between. Germline assignment: CDR1 SQVTM and CDR2 ANQGSEA. This CDR3 has 14 residues. The CDR3 coding sequence is TGCAGCGTGCGAACGCCCGATCACACAGATACGCAGTATTTT. Its protein product is CSVRTPDHTDTQYF.

The gene calls are TRBV9 and TRBJ2-2; no firm D call. The CDR3 has 15 amino acids. Germline CDR1 SGDLS, CDR2 YYNGEE. The V end was cut by 0 bases, the J end by 0 bases, with 6 bases between. CDR3 amino acids: CASSVDPSNTGELFF. The CDR3 coding sequence is TGTGCCAGCAGCGTAGATCCCTCGAACACCGGGGAGCTGTTTTTT.